This T cell receptor (beta chain) was recovered during a study of blood T cell repertoires in COVID-19. Across the study: Sites across the United States, Italy and Spain contributed samples from acute and convalescent COVID-19.

This table comes from immunoSEQ multiplex PCR, and its TCRdb copy is limited to in-frame clones, with some not included. This sample carries about 240,000 clones, around 88% of them seen once, and the ten largest clones take 2.5% to 3.5%. With V trimmed by 4 bases and J by 5 bases, 7 bases remained unmatched. This CDR3 is 14 amino acids long. Germline loops: CDR1 SQVTM, CDR2 ANQGSEA. This TCR derives from a woman between 40 and 55 years old with acute COVID-19. Sequencing was carried out using PBMCs or T cells enriched from blood (not recorded which). This chain connects TRBV29-1 to TRBJ2-5, with 10 bases identical to TRBD2. The chain's CDR3 is CSVALAGVQETQYF. In DNA form, the CDR3 reads TGCAGCGTTGCCCTAGCGGGAGTTCAGGAGACCCAGTACTTC.